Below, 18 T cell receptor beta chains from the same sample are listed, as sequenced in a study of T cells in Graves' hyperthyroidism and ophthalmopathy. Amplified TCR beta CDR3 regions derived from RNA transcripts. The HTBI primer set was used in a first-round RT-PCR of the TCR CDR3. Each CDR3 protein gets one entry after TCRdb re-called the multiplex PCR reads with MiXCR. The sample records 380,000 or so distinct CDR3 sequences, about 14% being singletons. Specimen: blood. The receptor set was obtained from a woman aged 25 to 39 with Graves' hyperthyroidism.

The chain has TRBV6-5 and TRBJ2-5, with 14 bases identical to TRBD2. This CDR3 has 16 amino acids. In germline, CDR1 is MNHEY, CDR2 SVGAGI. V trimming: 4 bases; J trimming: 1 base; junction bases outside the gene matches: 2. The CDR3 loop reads CASSLGLAGVQETQYF. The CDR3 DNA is TGTGCCAGCAGTTTGGGACTAGCGGGAGTCCAAGAGACCCAGTACTTC.

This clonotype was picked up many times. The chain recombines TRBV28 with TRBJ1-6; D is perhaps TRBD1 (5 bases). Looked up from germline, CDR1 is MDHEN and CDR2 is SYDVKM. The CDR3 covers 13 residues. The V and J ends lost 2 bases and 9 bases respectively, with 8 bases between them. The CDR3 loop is CASSLDQGSPLHF. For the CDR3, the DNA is TGTGCCAGCAGTTTAGACCAGGGTTCACCCCTCCACTTT.

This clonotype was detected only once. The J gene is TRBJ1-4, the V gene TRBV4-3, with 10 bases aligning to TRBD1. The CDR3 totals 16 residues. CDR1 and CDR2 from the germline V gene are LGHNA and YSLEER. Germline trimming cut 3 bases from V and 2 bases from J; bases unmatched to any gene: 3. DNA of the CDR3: TGCGCCAGCAGCCAGGGGACAGGGGTGACTAATGAAAAACTGTTTTTT. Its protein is CASSQGTGVTNEKLFF.

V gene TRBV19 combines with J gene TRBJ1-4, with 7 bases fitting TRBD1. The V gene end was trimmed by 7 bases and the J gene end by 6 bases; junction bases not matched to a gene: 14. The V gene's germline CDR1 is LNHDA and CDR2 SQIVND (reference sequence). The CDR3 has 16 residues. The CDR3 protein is CASTEGTGQKYEKLFF. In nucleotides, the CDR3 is TGTGCCAGTACCGAGGGGACGGGACAGAAATATGAAAAACTGTTTTTT. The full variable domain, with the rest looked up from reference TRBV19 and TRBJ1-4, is DGGITQSPKYLFRKEGQNVTLSCEQNLNHDAMYWYRQDPGQGLRLIYYSQIVNDFQKGDIAEGYSVSREKKESFPLTVTSAQKNPTAFYLCASTEGTGQKYEKLFFGSGTQLSVL.

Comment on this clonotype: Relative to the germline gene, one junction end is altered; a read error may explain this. CDR3 residues: CAGSLSSTDTQYF. As DNA, the CDR3 is TGTGCCGGCAGTTTATCAAGCACAGATACGCAGTATTTT. This chain connects TRBV27 to TRBJ2-3; no reliable D call. Per the germline V gene, CDR1 is MNHEY and CDR2 is SMNVEV (reference sequence). The CDR3 is 13 amino acids.

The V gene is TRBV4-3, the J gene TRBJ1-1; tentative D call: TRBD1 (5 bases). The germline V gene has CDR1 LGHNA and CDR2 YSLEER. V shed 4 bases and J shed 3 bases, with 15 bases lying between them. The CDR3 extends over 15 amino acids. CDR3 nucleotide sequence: TGCGCCAGCAGCCCAGGGATGGGGGACGACACTGAAGCTTTCTTT. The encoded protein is CASSPGMGDDTEAFF.

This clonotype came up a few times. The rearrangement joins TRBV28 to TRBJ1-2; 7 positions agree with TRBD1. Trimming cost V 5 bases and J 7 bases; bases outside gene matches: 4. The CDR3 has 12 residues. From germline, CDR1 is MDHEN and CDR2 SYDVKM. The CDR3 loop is CASSPAGGGYTF. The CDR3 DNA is TGTGCCAGCAGTCCGGCAGGGGGTGGCTACACCTTC.

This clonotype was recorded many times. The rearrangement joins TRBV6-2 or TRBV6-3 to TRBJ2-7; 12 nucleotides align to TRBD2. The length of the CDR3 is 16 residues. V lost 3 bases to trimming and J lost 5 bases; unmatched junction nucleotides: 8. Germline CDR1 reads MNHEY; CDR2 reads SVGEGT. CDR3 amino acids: CASSYGRLAGVHEQYF. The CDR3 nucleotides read TGTGCCAGCAGTTATGGCAGACTAGCGGGAGTCCACGAGCAGTACTTC.

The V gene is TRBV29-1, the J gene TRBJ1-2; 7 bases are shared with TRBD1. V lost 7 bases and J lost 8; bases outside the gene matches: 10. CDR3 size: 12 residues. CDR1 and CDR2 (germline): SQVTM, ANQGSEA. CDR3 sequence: CSGSRGVDGYTF. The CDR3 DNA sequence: TGCAGCGGTTCCAGGGGGGTCGACGGCTACACCTTC.

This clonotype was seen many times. The CDR3 bases are TGTGCCAGCAGTTTCCGTTTAACAGATACGCAGTATTTT. It is translated as CASSFRLTDTQYF. This chain connects TRBV28 to TRBJ2-3; D ambiguous. This CDR3 has 13 amino acids. Germline V gives CDR1 MDHEN, CDR2 SYDVKM. V dropped 3 bases and J dropped 3 bases, with 7 bases sitting between them.

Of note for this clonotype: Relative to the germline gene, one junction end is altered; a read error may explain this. In DNA, the CDR3 is TGCAGTGCTTTCTGGAAGGGAGGAGGAGAGACCCGGTACTTC. Its protein product is CSAFWKGGGETRYF. This chain joins TRBV20-1 and TRBJ2-5; maybe TRBD2 (6 bases). In germline, CDR1 is DFQATT, CDR2 SNEGSKA (reference sequence). This CDR3 is built from 14 residues.

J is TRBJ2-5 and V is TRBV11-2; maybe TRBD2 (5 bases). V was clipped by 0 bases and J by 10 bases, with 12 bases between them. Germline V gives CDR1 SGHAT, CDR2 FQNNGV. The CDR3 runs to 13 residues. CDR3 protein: CASSLDPAGIQYF. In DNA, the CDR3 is TGTGCCAGCAGCTTAGATCCTGCCGGGATCCAGTACTTC.

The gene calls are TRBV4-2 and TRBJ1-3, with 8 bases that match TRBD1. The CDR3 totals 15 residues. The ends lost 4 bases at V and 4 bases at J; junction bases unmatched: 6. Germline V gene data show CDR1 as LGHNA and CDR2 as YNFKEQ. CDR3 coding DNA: TGTGCCAGCAGCCCCGAGACAGGGGCCGGAAACACCATATATTTT. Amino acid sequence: CASSPETGAGNTIYF.

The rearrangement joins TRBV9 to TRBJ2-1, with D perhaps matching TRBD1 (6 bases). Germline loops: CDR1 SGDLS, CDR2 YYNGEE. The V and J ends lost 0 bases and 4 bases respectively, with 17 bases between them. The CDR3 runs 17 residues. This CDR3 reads CASSVEGTLGGYNEQFF. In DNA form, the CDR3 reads TGTGCCAGCAGCGTAGAGGGGACCTTAGGGGGATACAATGAGCAGTTCTTC.

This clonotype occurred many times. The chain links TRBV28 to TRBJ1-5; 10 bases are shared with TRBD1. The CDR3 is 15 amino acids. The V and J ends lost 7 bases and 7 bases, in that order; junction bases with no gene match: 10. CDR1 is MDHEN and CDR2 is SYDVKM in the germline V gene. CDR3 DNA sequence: TGTGCCAGCATAATGGGACAGGGGTTGGGGCAGCCCCAGCATTTT. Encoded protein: CASIMGQGLGQPQHF.

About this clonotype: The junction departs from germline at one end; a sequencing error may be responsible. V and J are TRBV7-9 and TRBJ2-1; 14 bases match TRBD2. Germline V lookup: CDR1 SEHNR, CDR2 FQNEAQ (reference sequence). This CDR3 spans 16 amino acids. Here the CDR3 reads CASSLSGLAGDNELFF. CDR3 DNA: TGTGCCAGCAGCTTATCGGGACTAGCGGGGGACAATGAGCTGTTCTTC.

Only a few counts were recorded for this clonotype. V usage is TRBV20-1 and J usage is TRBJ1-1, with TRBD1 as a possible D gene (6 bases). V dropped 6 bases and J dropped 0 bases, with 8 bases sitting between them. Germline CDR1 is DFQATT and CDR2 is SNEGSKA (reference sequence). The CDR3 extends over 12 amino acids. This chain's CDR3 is CSAQGLNTEAFF. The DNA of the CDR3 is TGCAGTGCCCAGGGGTTGAACACTGAAGCTTTCTTT.

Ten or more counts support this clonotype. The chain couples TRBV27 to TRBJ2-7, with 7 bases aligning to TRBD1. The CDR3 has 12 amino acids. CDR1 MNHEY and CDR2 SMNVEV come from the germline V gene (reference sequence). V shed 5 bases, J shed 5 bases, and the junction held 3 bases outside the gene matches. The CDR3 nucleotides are TGTGCCAGCAGTCACAGGGGCCACGAGCAGTACTTC. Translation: CASSHRGHEQYF.